The 13 T cell receptor beta chains given below trace back to one sample, sequenced in a study of identical twins. MiXCR, run by TCRdb on the 5' RACE reads, gives a single entry per CDR3 protein. Of roughly 1,500,000 distinct CDR3 sequences in the sample, about 30% were seen once. The sequencing input was cord blood. These receptors came from a newborn girl in good health.

V gene TRBV25-1 combines with J gene TRBJ2-3; 7 nucleotides line up with TRBD1. Trimming at V came to 6 bases and at J to 2 bases, leaving 8 bases not matched to a gene. Germline V gene lookup returns CDR1 MGHDK and CDR2 SYGVNS. The CDR3 has 15 amino acids. CDR3: CASSKGGQITDTQYF. DNA for the CDR3: TGTGCCAGCAGCAAAGGGGGACAGATCACAGATACGCAGTATTTT.

The rearrangement uses TRBV12-3 or TRBV12-4 and TRBJ2-1; D call uncertain. The J call may be faulty, since TRBJ2-7 better matches the DNA end. The CDR3 runs 12 residues. The CDR3 protein is CASRALDNEQYF. The CDR3 DNA reads as TGTGCCAGCAGAGCCCTCGACAATGAGCAGTACTTC.

The rearrangement joins TRBV5-1 to TRBJ2-6; no reliable D call. Trimming stripped 3 bases from V and 0 bases from J, with 7 bases between. The V gene's germline CDR1 is SGHRS and CDR2 YFSETQ. This CDR3 has 15 residues. This CDR3 reads CASSSILSGANVLTF. The CDR3, as DNA: TGCGCCAGCAGCTCCATACTCTCTGGGGCCAACGTCCTGACTTTC.

In this sample, this clonotype turned up many times. The rearrangement joins TRBV7-2 to TRBJ2-1; D is unresolved. CDR1 and CDR2 (germline): SGHTA, FQGNSA. The CDR3 consists of 13 residues. V was pared by 4 bases and J by 5 bases, with 9 bases between. The CDR3 loop is CASSSYLHNEQFF. CDR3 DNA sequence: TGTGCCAGCAGCTCCTACCTTCACAATGAGCAGTTCTTC.

This chain joins TRBV27 and TRBJ2-5, with 12 bases aligning to TRBD2. The CDR3 length is 18 residues. Germline V lookup: CDR1 MNHEY, CDR2 SMNVEV (reference sequence). V dropped 0 bases and J dropped 5; count of bases not matched to a gene: 10. The CDR3 reads CASSLSWGLAGGPETQYF. In nucleotides, the CDR3 is TGTGCCAGCAGTTTATCATGGGGGCTAGCGGGAGGGCCGGAGACCCAGTACTTC.

In its sample, this clonotype was seen a few times. J is TRBJ2-5 and V is TRBV4-2; unclear D gene. The CDR3 covers 14 residues. Looked up from germline, CDR1 is LGHNA and CDR2 is YNFKEQ. Trimming pared 0 bases from V and 3 bases from J, leaving 8 bases between. CDR3 bases: TGTGCCAGCAGCCAAGATGGGCCAGAAGAGACCCAGTACTTC. This codes for CASSQDGPEETQYF.

In DNA form, the CDR3 reads TGCGCCAGCAGCCAAGATGGAGGGGGGAGTGAAGCTTTCTTT. It encodes CASSQDGGGSEAFF. V and J are TRBV4-1 and TRBJ1-1; maybe TRBD1 (6 bases). The CDR3 is 14 residues long. V was trimmed by 0 bases and J by 7 bases, leaving 12 bases between them. Germline CDR1 is MGHRA and CDR2 is YSYEKL.

About this clonotype itself: Germline is not matched at one junction end, which may reflect a read error. The gene calls are TRBV4-2 and TRBJ2-3, with 11 bases identical to TRBD2. This CDR3 has 15 amino acids. Germline V gives CDR1 LGHNA, CDR2 YNFKEQ. CDR3 bases: TGTGCCAGCAGCCATAGCGGGGGGGAGATAGATATGCAGTATTTT. As protein: CASSHSGGEIDMQYF.

The J gene is TRBJ2-7, the V gene TRBV20-1; D not certain. CDR1 and CDR2 from the germline V gene are DFQATT and SNEGSKA (reference sequence). The CDR3 contains 12 residues. The V and J ends lost 2 bases and 0 bases respectively, with 5 bases between them. Here the CDR3 DNA reads TGCAGTGCTAGATGGATCTCCTACGAGCAGTACTTC. This sequence encodes CSARWISYEQYF.

In the case of this clonotype: One end of the junction varies from germline; a read error may be responsible. This chain uses TRBV7-9 with TRBJ2-1; 8 bases match TRBD1. The germline gives CDR1 SEHNR, CDR2 FQNEAQ (reference sequence). The CDR3 has 16 residues. The CDR3 bases are TGTGCCAGCAGCTTAAACTGGACAGGGTTTTACAGTGAGCAGTTCTTC. It is translated as CASSLNWTGFYSEQFF.

This clonotype was observed many times. This chain links TRBV29-1 with TRBJ1-2, with 8 positions matching TRBD1. V dropped 7 bases and J dropped 4; count of bases not matched to a gene: 8. The CDR3 extends over 13 amino acids. Germline-derived CDR1 and CDR2 are SQVTM and ANQGSEA. Here the CDR3 DNA reads TGCAGCGCAAGCACTGGACAGGGCTATGGCTACACCTTC. Its translation: CSASTGQGYGYTF.

This clonotype was detected only a few times. The chain has TRBV20-1 and TRBJ2-7; D is unclear. The closer fit of TRBJ2-5 to the DNA end suggests the J call may be wrong. The CDR3 covers 14 residues. CDR1 and CDR2 (germline): DFQATT, SNEGSKA (reference sequence). As DNA, the CDR3 is TGCAGTGCTAGTGTCGGATCGACCCAAGAGACCCAGTACTTC. Translation: CSASVGSTQETQYF.

This clonotype turned up a few times. This chain uses TRBV6-6 with TRBJ1-2; 8 bases agree with TRBD1. V was pared by 6 bases and J by 2 bases, with 11 bases of the junction left unmatched. The germline gives CDR1 MNHNY, CDR2 SVGAGI (reference sequence). CDR3 size: 16 residues. For the CDR3, the DNA is TGTGCCAGCAGCCCCCATTGGACAGGGACCAACTATGGCTACACCTTC. Protein sequence: CASSPHWTGTNYGYTF.